The 2 T cell receptor beta chains given below trace back to one sample, sequenced in a study of control samples from healthy donors and cancer patients. The table came from immunoSEQ multiplex PCR; TCRdb's copy has only in-frame clones and leaves some out. The sample yields tens of thousands of clones, roughly 78% seen once. The specimen sequenced was PBMCs. The origin of the receptors is a man in his fifties or sixties with head and neck cancer.

The chain uses TRBV20-1 and TRBJ1-1, with TRBD1 matching over 9 bases. CDR3 size: 13 residues. Unmatched junction bases numbered 6, after V lost 3 bases and J lost 7 bases. Germline lookup yields CDR1 DFQATT and CDR2 SNEGSKA (reference sequence). DNA of the CDR3: TGCAGTGCTAGTCATGGGACAGGGTTTGAAGCTTTCTTT. It encodes CSASHGTGFEAFF.

The genes are TRBV12-3 or TRBV12-4 and TRBJ2-7; no clear D gene. The length of the CDR3 is 12 residues. With 6 bases removed from V and 3 bases from J, the gap between germline ends came to 9 bases. CDR3 loop: CASSLDHYEQYF. CDR3 nucleotide sequence: TGTGCCAGCAGCCTCGACCACTACGAGCAGTACTTC.